One sample yielded the 3 T cell receptor beta chains listed below, sequenced in a study of PD-1 blockade in classical Hodgkin lymphoma. Time point here: newly diagnosed, previously untreated cHL patient sample. Clones were read by immunoSEQ multiplex PCR, and TCRdb kept only the in-frame ones, dropping some. The data hold approximately 47,000 clones, with roughly 93% observed a single time. Sequenced input: peripheral blood mononuclear cells (PBMCs). These receptors originate from a human donor with classical Hodgkin lymphoma.

This clone was picked up a small number of times. This chain joins TRBV27 and TRBJ2-7; 7 bases are a match to TRBD1. This CDR3 is built from 13 residues. J gave up 11 bases and V 4 bases, and 11 bases lay outside the gene matches. Per germline, CDR1 MNHEY and CDR2 SMNVEV (reference sequence). The CDR3 DNA reads as TGTGCCAGCAGTTCTCGCCGGGACAGAGCGGAGTACGTC. The encoded protein is CASSSRRDRAEYV.

The V gene is TRBV4-2, the J gene TRBJ1-5; D uncertain. Germline lookup yields CDR1 LGHNA and CDR2 YNFKEQ. The V end lost 3 bases, the J end lost 4 bases, and 10 bases lay between the germline ends. The CDR3 covers 14 residues. CDR3 DNA: TGTGCCAGCAGCCAGTCTAGTGGGAATCAGCCCCAGCATTTT. Translating it yields CASSQSSGNQPQHF.

A single count supports this clone. The chain is built from TRBV2 and TRBJ2-1, with 7 bases that match TRBD1. This CDR3 is built from 16 residues. Germline values: CDR1 SNHLY, CDR2 FYNNEI. Germline trimming cut 3 bases from V and 9 bases from J; bases unmatched to any gene: 14. The CDR3 sequence is CASSDLRGPGNTEQFF. The DNA of the CDR3 is TGTGCCAGCAGTGATTTAAGGGGGCCTGGGAACACTGAGCAGTTCTTC.